Listed below are T cell receptor beta chains from one sample, sequenced in a study of blood T cell repertoires in COVID-19. The method was immunoSEQ multiplex PCR; TCRdb's version includes in-frame clones alone and lacks a portion of them. The sample contains 130,000 to 150,000 clones, about 88% of which appear only once. Input material: peripheral blood. The source of these receptors is a human donor with acute or convalescent COVID-19. The donor label of this sample is uncertain. CDR3s include the opening cysteine and the closing phenylalanine or tryptophan. D genes are given only for firm matches. Size is stated for part of the rows, as once, few or many counts, or as a class when the clone is expanded.

d_call	j_call	v_call	clone_size	cdr3_nt	cdr3_aa
TRBD2	TRBJ2-1	TRBV12-3/TRBV12-4	-	TGTGCCACCAGGCAGCGGGAGGCCAATGAGCAGTTCTTC	CATRQREANEQFF
-	TRBJ1-1	TRBV14	-	TGTGCCAGCAGCCAGACCCTCGGGGGGAACACTGAAGCTTTCTTT	CASSQTLGGNTEAFF
-	TRBJ1-2	TRBV4-2	once	TGTGCCAGCAGCCAAGAATCGGGAGCTAACTATGGCTACACCTTC	CASSQESGANYGYTF
-	TRBJ1-5	TRBV5-5	once	TGTGCCAGCAGCTTGGGACAGCAATTCAATCAGCCCCAGCATTTT	CASSLGQQFNQPQHF
-	TRBJ1-3	TRBV11-2	-	TGTGCCAGCAGCTCCCGGCAGTCTAGGGGAAACACCATATATTTT	CASSSRQSRGNTIYF
TRBD1	TRBJ1-2	TRBV27	-	TGTGCCAGCAGTTTGCAGGGGGCTTACTCTGGCTACACCTTC	CASSLQGAYSGYTF
TRBD2	TRBJ2-5	TRBV7-9	-	TGTGCCAGCAGCCCATGGACTAGCGGGGGGCAAGAGACCCAGTACTTC	CASSPWTSGGQETQYF
TRBD2	TRBJ2-7	TRBV11-2	few	TGTGCCAGCAGCCGAACTAGCGGGGGCACCTACGAGCAGTACTTC	CASSRTSGGTYEQYF
-	TRBJ1-1	TRBV18	-	TGTGCCAGCTCACCTGGGGAGGACACTGAAGCTTTCTTT	CASSPGEDTEAFF
TRBD1	TRBJ1-4	TRBV4-3	-	TGCGCCAGCAGCCAGAACAGGGGTGGTGAAAAACTGTTTTTT	CASSQNRGGEKLFF
-	TRBJ2-3	TRBV13	-	TGTGCCAGCGAAAAGGGGCCCACAGATACGCAGTATTTT	CASEKGPTDTQYF
-	TRBJ1-2	TRBV27	few	TGTGCCAGCAGTTCAAACATGGGCGTTTTAAACTATGGCTACACCTTC	CASSSNMGVLNYGYTF
TRBD1	TRBJ1-5	TRBV7-2	-	TGTGCCAGCAGCTTAAGAGTAGGGACAGATAGCAATCAGCCCCAGCATTTT	CASSLRVGTDSNQPQHF
TRBD2	TRBJ2-2	TRBV19	-	TGTGCCAGTAGTATTAGGCTAGCGGGGGTACGAACCGGGGAGCTGTTTTTT	CASSIRLAGVRTGELFF
-	TRBJ1-1	TRBV4-3	-	TGCGCCAGCAGCCTGGGAGAGAACACTGAAGCTTTCTTT	CASSLGENTEAFF
-	TRBJ1-4	TRBV9	-	TGTGCCAGCAGCCGACCCGGGGCTAATGAAAAACTGTTTTTT	CASSRPGANEKLFF
TRBD1	TRBJ2-7	TRBV2	-	TGTGCCAGTACGGGACAGGGCTTCTACGAGCAGTACTTC	CASTGQGFYEQYF
TRBD2	TRBJ2-7	TRBV5-4	-	TGTGCCAGCAGCTTGGGAGATGGCGGGGGATTCTACGAGCAGTACTTC	CASSLGDGGGFYEQYF
-	TRBJ2-5	TRBV7-2	-	TGTGCCAGCAGCGAGCGGGTACAAGAGACCCAGTACTTC	CASSERVQETQYF
-	TRBJ2-1	TRBV6-1	-	TGTGCCAGCAGTGAAATTGCGGAAACCCACAATGAGCAGTTCTTC	CASSEIAETHNEQFF
-	TRBJ1-2	TRBV6-5	-	TGTGCCAGCAGTTGGGGTCGGACAGTTCCGCTCTATGGCTACACCTTC	CASSWGRTVPLYGYTF
TRBD1	TRBJ1-1	TRBV19	-	TGTGCCGGCCGGGACAGGGAGGACACTGAAGCTTTCTTT	CAGRDREDTEAFF
-	TRBJ2-7	TRBV28	-	TGTGCCAGCTGGCAGGGAAGCTCCTACGAGCAGTACTTC	CASWQGSSYEQYF
-	TRBJ1-1	TRBV5-1	few	TGCGCCAGCAGCTTGGGGACAGAGATGAACACTGAAGCTTTCTTT	CASSLGTEMNTEAFF
TRBD1	TRBJ1-3	TRBV5-4	-	TGTGCCAGCAGCTTGGCAAATCAGGGGGTTTACACCATATATTTT	CASSLANQGVYTIYF
-	TRBJ1-2	TRBV6-2/TRBV6-3	-	TGTGCCAGCAGTTACAAGGGGACACCCACTAACTATGGCTACACCTTC	CASSYKGTPTNYGYTF
-	TRBJ1-1	TRBV21-1	-	TGTGCCAGCACCCCTGGGGGGACCACTGAAGCTTTCTTT	CASTPGGTTEAFF
TRBD1	TRBJ1-1	TRBV10-3	-	TGTGCCGCCCGGACAGGGGAGACTGAAGCTTTCTTT	CAARTGETEAFF
-	TRBJ1-4	TRBV18	-	TGTGCCAGCTCTCCCGACTTTGCGACTAATGAAAAACTGTTTTTT	CASSPDFATNEKLFF
TRBD1	TRBJ1-1	TRBV11-2	once	TGTGCCAGCAGCTTGGGACAGGGGGACACTGAAGCTTTCTTT	CASSLGQGDTEAFF
-	TRBJ2-5	TRBV5-1	-	TGCGCCAGCAGCTCCACTATCGCCACCCAAGAGACCCAGTACTTC	CASSSTIATQETQYF
-	TRBJ2-6	TRBV19	-	TGTGCCAGTAGTCAAGACAGTTCTGGGGCCAACGTCCTGACTTTC	CASSQDSSGANVLTF
-	TRBJ1-5	TRBV2	-	TGTGCCAGCAAGGAGTTAAGCAATCAGCCCCAGCATTTT	CASKELSNQPQHF
-	TRBJ1-1	TRBV7-2	-	TGTGCCAGCAGCTATTTCGTCGAGGTGAACACTGAAGCTTTCTTT	CASSYFVEVNTEAFF
TRBD1	TRBJ2-1	TRBV9	-	TGTGCCAGCAGCGAAGGGGGACAGGGGTCTGACAATGAGCAGTTCTTC	CASSEGGQGSDNEQFF